This T cell receptor (beta chain) was retrieved from a study of tumor and adjacent non-tumor tissue in lung cancer. As for the study in general: The patients, some ten men and 5 women, were roughly 30 to 85 with stage I to III disease.

This clonotype was picked up a small number of times. This sample's RNA came from whole unsorted tissue. Trimming took off 5 bases at V and 5 bases at J, with 7 bases between the two ends. The CDR3 has 12 amino acids. CDR1 is LGHDT, CDR2 YNNKEL, per germline (reference sequence). The library came from three nested PCR rounds adapted from ARM-PCR protocols. Via MiXCR, TCRdb re-called the multiplex PCR reads, giving one row per CDR3 protein. The sample carries about 110,000 distinct CDR3 sequences, approximately 82% recorded once. This chain uses TRBV3-1 with TRBJ1-5; D perhaps matches TRBD1 (6 bases). The sequence was collected from an older woman with non-small cell lung cancer. The sample was lung tumor tissue. CDR3 amino acids: CASSSGDQPQHF. The CDR3, as DNA: TGTGCCAGCAGCTCAGGGGATCAGCCCCAGCATTTT.